A selection of T cell receptor beta chains follows, all from one sample in a study of blood T cell repertoires in COVID-19. The data were produced by immunoSEQ multiplex PCR, yet TCRdb's version contains in-frame clones alone and is incomplete. The repertoire holds approximately 200,000 clones, with about 81% as singletons. Sequenced material: peripheral blood. These receptors originate from a woman over 75 with COVID-19, enrolled during active disease. Both conserved end residues are part of each CDR3. D genes are given only for firm matches. Not every row has a clone size; where given, it reads once, few, many or a size class.

d_call: TRBD1
v_call: TRBV19
j_call: TRBJ2-7
clone_size: NA
cdr3_aa: CASSNPGQSYEQYF
cdr3_nt: TGTGCCAGTAGTAATCCGGGACAGTCCTACGAGCAGTACTTC

d_call: NA
v_call: TRBV18
j_call: TRBJ2-7
clone_size: once
cdr3_aa: CASSPSGINEQYF
cdr3_nt: TGTGCCAGCTCACCATCAGGGATCAACGAGCAGTACTTC

d_call: TRBD2
v_call: TRBV28
j_call: TRBJ2-1
clone_size: once
cdr3_aa: CASRPGLPYNEQFF
cdr3_nt: TGTGCCAGCAGACCGGGACTACCCTACAATGAGCAGTTCTTC

d_call: TRBD1
v_call: TRBV5-1
j_call: TRBJ2-1
clone_size: NA
cdr3_aa: CASSLGGGSSYNEQFF
cdr3_nt: TGCGCCAGCAGCTTGGGAGGGGGCAGCTCCTACAATGAGCAGTTCTTC

d_call: NA
v_call: TRBV11-2
j_call: TRBJ2-3
clone_size: NA
cdr3_aa: CASSLRGLSTDTQYF
cdr3_nt: TGTGCCAGCAGCTTACGAGGACTTAGCACAGATACGCAGTATTTT

d_call: TRBD2
v_call: TRBV11-2
j_call: TRBJ2-3
clone_size: NA
cdr3_aa: CASSRGLAGTDTQYF
cdr3_nt: TGTGCCAGCAGCCGCGGACTAGCGGGCACAGATACGCAGTATTTT

d_call: NA
v_call: TRBV7-9
j_call: TRBJ1-1
clone_size: NA
cdr3_aa: CASSTAGTEAFF
cdr3_nt: TGTGCCAGCAGCACAGCCGGCACTGAAGCTTTCTTT

d_call: NA
v_call: TRBV9
j_call: TRBJ2-7
clone_size: NA
cdr3_aa: CASSVDQALPQYF
cdr3_nt: TGTGCCAGCAGCGTAGACCAAGCCCTCCCGCAGTACTTC

d_call: NA
v_call: TRBV13
j_call: TRBJ2-7
clone_size: few
cdr3_aa: CASSDSGITYEQYF
cdr3_nt: TGTGCCAGCAGTGACTCAGGGATTACCTACGAGCAGTACTTC

d_call: TRBD2
v_call: TRBV29-1
j_call: TRBJ2-1
clone_size: NA
cdr3_aa: CSVGGERLAGGTDEQFF
cdr3_nt: TGCAGCGTTGGAGGGGAGAGACTAGCGGGAGGAACAGATGAGCAGTTCTTC

d_call: TRBD2
v_call: TRBV9
j_call: TRBJ2-3
clone_size: few
cdr3_aa: CASSVGIAGGTDTQYF
cdr3_nt: TGTGCCAGCAGCGTAGGGATAGCGGGAGGGACAGATACGCAGTATTTT

d_call: NA
v_call: TRBV5-8
j_call: TRBJ2-1
clone_size: NA
cdr3_aa: CASSLFPSEDEQFF
cdr3_nt: TGTGCCAGCAGCTTATTCCCTAGTGAGGATGAGCAGTTCTTC

d_call: NA
v_call: TRBV18
j_call: TRBJ2-1
clone_size: few
cdr3_aa: CASSPDTINEQFF
cdr3_nt: TGTGCCAGCTCACCAGACACAATCAATGAGCAGTTCTTC

d_call: TRBD2
v_call: TRBV11-2
j_call: TRBJ2-2
clone_size: NA
cdr3_aa: CASSLFFSGGASGELFF
cdr3_nt: TGTGCCAGCAGCCTATTTTTTAGCGGGGGGGCCTCCGGGGAGCTGTTTTTT

d_call: NA
v_call: TRBV4-3
j_call: TRBJ1-1
clone_size: NA
cdr3_aa: CASSQDGQSYEAFF
cdr3_nt: TGCGCCAGCAGCCAAGATGGGCAGAGCTATGAAGCTTTCTTT

d_call: NA
v_call: TRBV19
j_call: TRBJ1-6
clone_size: NA
cdr3_aa: CASSITGYSPLHF
cdr3_nt: TGTGCCAGTAGTATTACCGGGTATTCACCCCTCCACTTT

d_call: NA
v_call: TRBV4-1
j_call: TRBJ1-2
clone_size: few
cdr3_aa: CASSQETGGTYGYTF
cdr3_nt: TGCGCCAGCAGCCAAGAGACAGGAGGAACCTATGGCTACACCTTC

d_call: TRBD1
v_call: TRBV18
j_call: TRBJ2-5
clone_size: few
cdr3_aa: CASSLGGTQETQYF
cdr3_nt: TGTGCCAGCTCACTAGGGGGCACCCAAGAGACCCAGTACTTC

d_call: NA
v_call: TRBV6-5
j_call: TRBJ2-7
clone_size: NA
cdr3_aa: CASSYAGADAYEQYF
cdr3_nt: TGTGCCAGCAGTTATGCGGGTGCGGACGCCTACGAGCAGTACTTC

d_call: TRBD1
v_call: TRBV9
j_call: TRBJ1-2
clone_size: NA
cdr3_aa: CASSARQGRHYGYTF
cdr3_nt: TGTGCCAGCAGCGCCCGACAGGGGAGGCACTATGGCTACACCTTC

d_call: NA
v_call: TRBV3-1/TRBV3-2
j_call: TRBJ2-1
clone_size: NA
cdr3_aa: CASSETGFDYNEQFF
cdr3_nt: TGTGCCAGCAGCGAGACTGGATTTGACTACAATGAGCAGTTCTTC

d_call: NA
v_call: TRBV9
j_call: TRBJ2-1
clone_size: NA
cdr3_aa: CASSVGGSSYYNEQFF
cdr3_nt: TGTGCCAGCAGCGTAGGCGGTAGCAGCTACTACAATGAGCAGTTCTTC

d_call: NA
v_call: TRBV4-1
j_call: TRBJ2-1
clone_size: NA
cdr3_aa: CASSQVGEVNEQFF
cdr3_nt: TGCGCCAGCAGCCAAGTAGGGGAGGTCAATGAGCAGTTCTTC

d_call: NA
v_call: TRBV5-6
j_call: TRBJ2-4
clone_size: NA
cdr3_aa: CASSSPRSGNIQYF
cdr3_nt: TGTGCCAGCAGCTCGCCCCGTTCGGGGAACATTCAGTACTTC

d_call: TRBD2
v_call: TRBV10-2
j_call: TRBJ2-3
clone_size: NA
cdr3_aa: CASSYGTSGSTDTQYF
cdr3_nt: TGCGCCAGCAGCTACGGGACTAGCGGGAGTACAGATACGCAGTATTTT

d_call: TRBD1
v_call: TRBV6-2/TRBV6-3
j_call: TRBJ2-7
clone_size: NA
cdr3_aa: CASSSPRGLYEQYF
cdr3_nt: TGTGCCAGCAGTTCCCCTAGGGGGCTCTACGAGCAGTACTTC

d_call: NA
v_call: TRBV11-2
j_call: TRBJ2-2
clone_size: NA
cdr3_aa: CASSFIGEDTGELFF
cdr3_nt: TGTGCCAGCAGCTTTATAGGGGAGGACACCGGGGAGCTGTTTTTT

d_call: NA
v_call: TRBV28
j_call: TRBJ2-7
clone_size: NA
cdr3_aa: CASSVRDWKDRRVF
cdr3_nt: TGTGCCAGCAGCGTAAGGGACTGGAAAGATCGTCGCGTCTTC

d_call: TRBD1
v_call: TRBV6-5
j_call: TRBJ2-7
clone_size: NA
cdr3_aa: CASSYGTGMFYEQYF
cdr3_nt: TGTGCCAGCAGTTACGGGACAGGGATGTTCTACGAGCAGTACTTC

d_call: TRBD1
v_call: TRBV11-2
j_call: TRBJ2-1
clone_size: NA
cdr3_aa: CASSLRDRVYNEQFF
cdr3_nt: TGTGCCAGCAGTCTCCGGGACAGGGTATACAATGAGCAGTTCTTC

d_call: TRBD1
v_call: TRBV10-3
j_call: TRBJ1-1
clone_size: once
cdr3_aa: CAISSRTGAGHTEAFF
cdr3_nt: TGTGCCATCAGTTCTCGGACAGGGGCTGGGCACACTGAAGCTTTCTTT

d_call: NA
v_call: TRBV28
j_call: TRBJ1-3
clone_size: NA
cdr3_aa: CASSLGRDNTIYF
cdr3_nt: TGTGCCAGCAGCCTCGGCAGGGATAACACCATATATTTT

d_call: TRBD1
v_call: TRBV2
j_call: TRBJ1-4
clone_size: NA
cdr3_aa: CASSEDLPTGKLFF
cdr3_nt: TGTGCCAGCAGTGAAGACCTCCCGACAGGGAAACTGTTTTTT

d_call: NA
v_call: TRBV11-3
j_call: TRBJ2-7
clone_size: once
cdr3_aa: CASSGGFYEQYF
cdr3_nt: TGTGCCAGCAGCGGGGGGTTCTACGAGCAGTACTTC

d_call: TRBD1
v_call: TRBV6-1
j_call: TRBJ2-6
clone_size: NA
cdr3_aa: CASSDGDRLSGANVLTF
cdr3_nt: TGTGCCAGCAGTGACGGGGACAGACTCTCTGGGGCCAACGTCCTGACTTTC